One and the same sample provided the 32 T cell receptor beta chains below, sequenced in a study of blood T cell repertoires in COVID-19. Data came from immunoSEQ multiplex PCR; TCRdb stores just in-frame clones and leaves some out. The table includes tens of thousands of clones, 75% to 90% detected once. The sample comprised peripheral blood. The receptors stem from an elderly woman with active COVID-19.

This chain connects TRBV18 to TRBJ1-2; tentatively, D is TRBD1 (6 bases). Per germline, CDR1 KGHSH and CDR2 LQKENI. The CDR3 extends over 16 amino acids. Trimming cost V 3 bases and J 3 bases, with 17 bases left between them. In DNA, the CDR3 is TGTGCCAGCTCACCTACGGCAGACCAGGGGTACTATGGCTACACCTTC. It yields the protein CASSPTADQGYYGYTF.

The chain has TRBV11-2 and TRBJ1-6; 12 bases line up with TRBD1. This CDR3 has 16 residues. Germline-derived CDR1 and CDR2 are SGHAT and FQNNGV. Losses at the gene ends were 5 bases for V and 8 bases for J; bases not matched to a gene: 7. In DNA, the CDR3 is TGTGCCAGCAGCCAAGGGGACAGGGGGCTTTATTCACCCCTCCACTTT. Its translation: CASSQGDRGLYSPLHF.

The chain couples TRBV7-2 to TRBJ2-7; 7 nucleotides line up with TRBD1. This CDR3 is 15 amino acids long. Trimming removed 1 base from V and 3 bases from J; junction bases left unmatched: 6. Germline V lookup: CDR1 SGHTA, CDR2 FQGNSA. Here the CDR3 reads CASSLGPGQIYEQYF. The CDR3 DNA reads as TGTGCCAGCAGCTTAGGACCGGGACAGATCTACGAGCAGTACTTC.

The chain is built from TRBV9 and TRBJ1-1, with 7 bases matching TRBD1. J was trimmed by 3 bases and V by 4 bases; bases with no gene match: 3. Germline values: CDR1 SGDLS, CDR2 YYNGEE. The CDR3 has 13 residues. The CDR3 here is CASSTGQDTEAFF. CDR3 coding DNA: TGTGCCAGCAGCACAGGACAGGACACTGAAGCTTTCTTT. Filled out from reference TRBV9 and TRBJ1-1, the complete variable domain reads DSGVTQTPKHLITATGQRVTLRCSPRSGDLSVYWYQQSLDQGLQFLIQYYNGEERAKGNILERFSAQQFPDLHSELNLSSLELGDSALYFCASSTGQDTEAFFGQGTRLTVV.

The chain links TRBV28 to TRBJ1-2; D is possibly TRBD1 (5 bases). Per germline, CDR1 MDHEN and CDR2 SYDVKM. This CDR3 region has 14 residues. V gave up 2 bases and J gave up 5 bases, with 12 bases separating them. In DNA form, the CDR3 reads TGTGCCAGCAGTTTAGAGACAGTTCTTTATGGCTACACCTTC. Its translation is CASSLETVLYGYTF.

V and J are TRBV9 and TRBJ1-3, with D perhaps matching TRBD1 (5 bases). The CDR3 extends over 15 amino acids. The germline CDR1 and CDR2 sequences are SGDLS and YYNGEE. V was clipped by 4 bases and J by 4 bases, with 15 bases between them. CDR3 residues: CASSSTGGWGNTIYF. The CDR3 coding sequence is TGTGCCAGCAGCTCAACCGGGGGGTGGGGAAACACCATATATTTT.

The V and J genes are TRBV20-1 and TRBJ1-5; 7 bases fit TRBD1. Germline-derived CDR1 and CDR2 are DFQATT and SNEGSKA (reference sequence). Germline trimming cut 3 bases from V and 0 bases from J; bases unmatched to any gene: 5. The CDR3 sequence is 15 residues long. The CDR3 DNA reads TGCAGTGCTAGTCCCGGGACAGCTAGCAATCAGCCCCAGCATTTT. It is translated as CSASPGTASNQPQHF.

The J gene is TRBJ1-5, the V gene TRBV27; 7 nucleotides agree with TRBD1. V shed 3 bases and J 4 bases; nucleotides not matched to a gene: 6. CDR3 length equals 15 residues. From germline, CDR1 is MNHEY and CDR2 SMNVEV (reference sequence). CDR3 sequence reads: CASSFKTGLNQPQHF. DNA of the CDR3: TGTGCCAGCAGTTTCAAGACAGGGCTGAATCAGCCCCAGCATTTT.

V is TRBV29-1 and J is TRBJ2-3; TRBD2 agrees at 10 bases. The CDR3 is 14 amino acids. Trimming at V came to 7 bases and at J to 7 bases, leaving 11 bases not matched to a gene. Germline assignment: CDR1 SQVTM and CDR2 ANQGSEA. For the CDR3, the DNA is TGCAGCGCGCCTTCTAGCGGGGGTTCGCATACGCAGTATTTT. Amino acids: CSAPSSGGSHTQYF.

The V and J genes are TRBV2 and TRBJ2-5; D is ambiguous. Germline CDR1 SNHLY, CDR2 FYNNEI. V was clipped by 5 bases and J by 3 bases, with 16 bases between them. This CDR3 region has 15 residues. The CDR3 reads CASSKKTSPKETQYF. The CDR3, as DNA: TGTGCCAGCAGTAAGAAGACATCCCCCAAAGAGACCCAGTACTTC.

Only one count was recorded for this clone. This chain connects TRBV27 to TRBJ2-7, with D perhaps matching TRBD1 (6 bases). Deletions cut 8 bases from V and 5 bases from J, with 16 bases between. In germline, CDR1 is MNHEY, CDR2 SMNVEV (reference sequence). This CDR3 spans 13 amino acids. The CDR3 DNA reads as TGTGCCAGCCCATACCCAGGGGCCCACGAGCAGTACTTC. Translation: CASPYPGAHEQYF.

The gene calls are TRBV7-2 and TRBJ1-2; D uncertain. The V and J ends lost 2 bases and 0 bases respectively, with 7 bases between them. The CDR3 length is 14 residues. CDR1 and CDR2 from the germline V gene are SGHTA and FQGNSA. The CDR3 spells CASSLLGANYGYTF. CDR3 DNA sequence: TGTGCCAGCAGCTTATTGGGAGCTAACTATGGCTACACCTTC.

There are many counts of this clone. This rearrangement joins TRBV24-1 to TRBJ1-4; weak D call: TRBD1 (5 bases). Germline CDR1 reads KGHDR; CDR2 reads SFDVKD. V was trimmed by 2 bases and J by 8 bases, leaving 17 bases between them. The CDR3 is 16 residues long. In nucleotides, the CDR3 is TGTGCCACCAGTGATTACGGTGGGGCAGGGAACGAAAAACTGTTTTTT. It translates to CATSDYGGAGNEKLFF.

CDR3 region: CASSSTGGERNNEQFF. For the CDR3, the DNA is TGCGCCAGCAGCTCCACAGGGGGCGAGAGGAATAATGAGCAGTTCTTC. The V call is TRBV5-1, the J call TRBJ2-1, with 9 positions matching TRBD1. Trimming took 3 bases from V and 7 from J; bases not matched to a gene: 11. This CDR3 region has 16 residues. CDR1 is SGHRS and CDR2 is YFSETQ in the germline V gene. The full variable domain, in which reference TRBV5-1 and TRBJ2-1 provide the parts outside the CDR3, is KAGVTQTPRYLIKTRGQQVTLSCSPISGHRSVSWYQQTPGQGLQFLFEYFSETQRNKGNFPGRFSGRQFSNSRSEMNVSTLELGDSALYLCASSSTGGERNNEQFFGPGTRLTVL.

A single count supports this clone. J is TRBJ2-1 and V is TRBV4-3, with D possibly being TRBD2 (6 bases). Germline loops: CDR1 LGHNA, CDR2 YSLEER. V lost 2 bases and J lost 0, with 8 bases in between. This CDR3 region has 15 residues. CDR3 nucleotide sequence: TGCGCCAGCAGCCAAAGCGGGCTCTCCTACAATGAGCAGTTCTTC. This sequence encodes CASSQSGLSYNEQFF.

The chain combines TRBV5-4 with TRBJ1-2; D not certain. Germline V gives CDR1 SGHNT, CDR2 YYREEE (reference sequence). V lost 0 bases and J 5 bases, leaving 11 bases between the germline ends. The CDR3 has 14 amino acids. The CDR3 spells CASSLDGSSYGYTF. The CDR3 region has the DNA TGTGCCAGCAGCTTGGATGGCAGTTCATATGGCTACACCTTC.

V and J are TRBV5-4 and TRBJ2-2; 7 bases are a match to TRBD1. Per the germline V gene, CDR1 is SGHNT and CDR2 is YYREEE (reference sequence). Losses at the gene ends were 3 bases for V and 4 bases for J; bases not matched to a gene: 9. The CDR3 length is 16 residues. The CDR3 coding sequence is TGTGCCAGCAGCTCGAGACAGGGACGCGCCACCGGGGAGCTGTTTTTT. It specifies CASSSRQGRATGELFF.

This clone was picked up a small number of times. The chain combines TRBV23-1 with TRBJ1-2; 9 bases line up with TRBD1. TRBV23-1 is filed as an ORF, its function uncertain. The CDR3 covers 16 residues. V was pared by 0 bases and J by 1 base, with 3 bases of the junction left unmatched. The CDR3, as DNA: TGCGCCAGCAGTCAATCTAGGGACAGGGTTAACTATGGCTACACCTTC. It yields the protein CASSQSRDRVNYGYTF.

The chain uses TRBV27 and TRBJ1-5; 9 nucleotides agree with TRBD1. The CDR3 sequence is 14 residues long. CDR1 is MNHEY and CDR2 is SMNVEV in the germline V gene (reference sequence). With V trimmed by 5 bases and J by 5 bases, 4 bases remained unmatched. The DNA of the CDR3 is TGTGCCAGCAGTACCGGGACAGGGTATCAGCCCCAGCATTTT. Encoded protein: CASSTGTGYQPQHF.

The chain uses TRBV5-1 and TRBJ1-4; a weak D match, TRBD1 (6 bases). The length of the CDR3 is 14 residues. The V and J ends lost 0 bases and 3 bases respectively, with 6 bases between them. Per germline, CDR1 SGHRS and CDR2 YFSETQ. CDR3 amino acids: CASSLGTANEKLFF. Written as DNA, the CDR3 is TGCGCCAGCAGCTTGGGGACAGCTAATGAAAAACTGTTTTTT.

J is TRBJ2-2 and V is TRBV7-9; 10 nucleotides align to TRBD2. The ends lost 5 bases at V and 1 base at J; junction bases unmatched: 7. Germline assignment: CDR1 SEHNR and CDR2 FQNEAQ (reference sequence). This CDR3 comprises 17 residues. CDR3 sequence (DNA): TGTGCCAGCAGCCCCCGGGCTAGCGGGGGGAACACCGGGGAGCTGTTTTTT. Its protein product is CASSPRASGGNTGELFF. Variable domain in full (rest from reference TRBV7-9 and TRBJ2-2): DTGVSQNPRHKITKRGQNVTFRCDPISEHNRLYWYRQTLGQGPEFLTYFQNEAQLEKSRLLSDRFSAERPKGSFSTLEIQRTEQGDSAMYLCASSPRASGGNTGELFFGEGSRLTVL.

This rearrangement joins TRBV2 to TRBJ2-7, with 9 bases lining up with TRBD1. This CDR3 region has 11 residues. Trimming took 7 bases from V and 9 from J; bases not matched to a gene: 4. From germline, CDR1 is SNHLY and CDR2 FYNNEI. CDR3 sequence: CASNVQGAQYF. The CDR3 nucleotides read TGTGCCAGCAATGTACAGGGGGCGCAGTACTTC.

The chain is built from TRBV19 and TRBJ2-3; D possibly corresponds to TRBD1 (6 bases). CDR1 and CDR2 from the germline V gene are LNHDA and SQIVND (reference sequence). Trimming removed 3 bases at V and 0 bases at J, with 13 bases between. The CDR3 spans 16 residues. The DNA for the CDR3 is TGTGCCAGTAGTATCCGACAGGACGCTAGCACAGATACGCAGTATTTT. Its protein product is CASSIRQDASTDTQYF.

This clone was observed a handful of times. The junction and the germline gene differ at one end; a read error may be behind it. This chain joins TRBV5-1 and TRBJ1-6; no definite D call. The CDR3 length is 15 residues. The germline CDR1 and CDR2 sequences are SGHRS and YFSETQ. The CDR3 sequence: CASSLAVGYYSPLHF. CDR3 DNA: TGCGCCAGCAGCTTGGCCGTGGGCTATTATTCACCCCTCCACTTT.

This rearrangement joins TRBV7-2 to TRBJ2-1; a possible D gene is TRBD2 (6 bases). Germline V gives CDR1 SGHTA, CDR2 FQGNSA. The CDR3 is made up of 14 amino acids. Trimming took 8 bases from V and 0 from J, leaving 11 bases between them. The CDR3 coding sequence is TGTGCCAGCGAAGCGGGTAACTCCTACAATGAGCAGTTCTTC. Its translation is CASEAGNSYNEQFF.

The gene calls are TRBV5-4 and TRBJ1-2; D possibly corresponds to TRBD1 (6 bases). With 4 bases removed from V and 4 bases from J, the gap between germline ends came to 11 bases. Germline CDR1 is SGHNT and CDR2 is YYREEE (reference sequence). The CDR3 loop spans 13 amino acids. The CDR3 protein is CASSTEGGYGYTF. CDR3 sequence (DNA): TGTGCCAGCAGCACGGAAGGGGGCTATGGCTACACCTTC.

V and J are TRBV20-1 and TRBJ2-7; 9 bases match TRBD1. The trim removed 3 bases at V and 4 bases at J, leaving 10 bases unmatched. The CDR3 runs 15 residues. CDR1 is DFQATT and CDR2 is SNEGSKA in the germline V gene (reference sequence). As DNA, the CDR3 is TGCAGTGCTAGTCCTCCCCGCGGGACAGGGTACGAGCAGTACTTC. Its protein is CSASPPRGTGYEQYF.

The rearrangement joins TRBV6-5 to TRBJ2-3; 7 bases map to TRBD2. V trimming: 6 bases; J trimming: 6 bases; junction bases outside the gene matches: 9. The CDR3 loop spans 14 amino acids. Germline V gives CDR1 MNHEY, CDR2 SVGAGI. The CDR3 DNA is TGTGCCAGCAGGATCGGGGGGACCAGGGATACGCAGTATTTT. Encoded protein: CASRIGGTRDTQYF.

CDR3 nucleotide sequence: TGTGCCAGCCGGGCTTGGCGGGGTGAAGCTTTCTTT. As protein: CASRAWRGEAFF. The chain is built from TRBV27 and TRBJ1-1; D is uncertain. Trimming removed 8 bases from V and 7 bases from J, with 14 bases in between. This CDR3 is built from 12 residues. Germline V CDR1 and CDR2: MNHEY, SMNVEV (reference sequence).

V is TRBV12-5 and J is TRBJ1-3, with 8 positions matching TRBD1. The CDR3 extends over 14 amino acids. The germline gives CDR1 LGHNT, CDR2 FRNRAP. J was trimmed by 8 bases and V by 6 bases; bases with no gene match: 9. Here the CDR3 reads CASGRGDRSDTIYF. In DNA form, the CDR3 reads TGTGCTAGTGGCAGGGGGGACAGGAGTGACACCATATATTTT. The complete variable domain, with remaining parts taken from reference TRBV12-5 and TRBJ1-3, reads DARVTQTPRHKVTEMGQEVTMRCQPILGHNTVFWYRQTMMQGLELLAYFRNRAPLDDSGMPKDRFSAEMPDATLATLKIQPSEPRDSAVYFCASGRGDRSDTIYFGEGSWLTVV.

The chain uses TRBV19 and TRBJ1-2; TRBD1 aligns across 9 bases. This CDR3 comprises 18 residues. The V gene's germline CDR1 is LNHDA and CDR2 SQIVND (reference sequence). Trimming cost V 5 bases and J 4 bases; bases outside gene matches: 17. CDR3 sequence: CASSPHLPGQGSVYGYTF. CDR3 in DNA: TGTGCCAGTAGTCCACACCTACCGGGACAGGGTTCGGTCTATGGCTACACCTTC.

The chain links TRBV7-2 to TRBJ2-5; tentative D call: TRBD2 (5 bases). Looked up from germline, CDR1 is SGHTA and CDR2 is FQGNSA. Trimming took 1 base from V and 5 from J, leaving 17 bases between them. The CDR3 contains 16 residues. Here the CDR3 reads CASSLGLAGPLETQYF. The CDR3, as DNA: TGTGCCAGCAGCTTAGGGCTAGCAGGCCCTTTGGAGACCCAGTACTTC.